This T cell receptor beta chain stems from a study of T cell changes during pregnancy in multiple sclerosis. The germline CDR1 and CDR2 sequences are MNHNY and SVGAGI (reference sequence). Losses at the gene ends were 2 bases for V and 3 bases for J; bases not matched to a gene: 3. The CDR3 has 14 amino acids. Using immunoSEQ multiplex PCR, the repertoire was profiled, and TCRdb retains in-frame clones only, with some absent. The top ten clones hold around 5% of a sample with tens of thousands of clones, about 90% of them seen once. The chain employs TRBV6-6 and TRBJ2-5; TRBD2 matches 7 bases. The sequencing used peripheral blood, collected in the first trimester of pregnancy. The clonotype comes from a female donor in good health, enrolled as a control in a pregnancy study. The CDR3 bases are TGTGCCAGCAGTTACGGGACTATTAAAGAGACCCAGTACTTC. Encoded protein: CASSYGTIKETQYF.